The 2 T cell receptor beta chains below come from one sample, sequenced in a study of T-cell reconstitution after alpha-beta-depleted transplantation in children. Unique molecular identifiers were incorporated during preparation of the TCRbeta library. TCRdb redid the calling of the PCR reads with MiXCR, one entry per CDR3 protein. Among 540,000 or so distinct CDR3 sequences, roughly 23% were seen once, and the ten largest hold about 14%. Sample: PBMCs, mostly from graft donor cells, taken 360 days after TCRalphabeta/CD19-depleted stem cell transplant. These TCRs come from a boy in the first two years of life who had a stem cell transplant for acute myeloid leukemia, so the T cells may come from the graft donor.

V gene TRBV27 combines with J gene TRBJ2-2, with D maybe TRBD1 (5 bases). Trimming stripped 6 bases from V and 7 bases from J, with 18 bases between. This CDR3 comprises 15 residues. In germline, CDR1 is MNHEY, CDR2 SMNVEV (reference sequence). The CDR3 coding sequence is TGTGCCAGCAGCCATACGGGTGGGGCTTTCGGGGAGCTGTTTTTT. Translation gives CASSHTGGAFGELFF.

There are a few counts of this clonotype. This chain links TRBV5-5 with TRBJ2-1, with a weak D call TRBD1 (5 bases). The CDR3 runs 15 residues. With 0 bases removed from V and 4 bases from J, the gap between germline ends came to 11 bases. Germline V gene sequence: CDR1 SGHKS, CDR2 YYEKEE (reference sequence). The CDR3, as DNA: TGTGCCAGCAGCTTGGCCAGGGATACATACAATGAGCAGTTCTTC. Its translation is CASSLARDTYNEQFF.